At least ten counts were recorded for the clone carrying this T cell receptor beta chain. This specimen belongs to a study of blood T cells in healthy people across ages. A second PCR of roughly 7 to 11 cycles used a sample-barcoded 5' primer and a J-beta primer mix. One entry per CDR3 protein results from TCRdb running MiXCR on the 5' RACE reads. The data contain over 550,000 distinct CDR3 sequences, under 30% of them singletons. Germline V gives CDR1 MNHEY, CDR2 SMNVEV (reference sequence). The CDR3 loop spans 13 amino acids. V was cut by 2 bases and J by 1 base, with 5 bases left in between. What was sequenced was blood. The chain combines TRBV27 with TRBJ2-5; D not certain. This TCR derives from an elderly woman in good health. CDR3 loop: CASSLLIQETQYF. In DNA, the CDR3 is TGTGCCAGCAGTTTACTGATCCAAGAGACCCAGTACTTC.